The subject of this entry is one T cell receptor beta chain. This sample is part of a study of shared T cell receptors in the human thymus. Sequenced by immunoSEQ multiplex PCR; TCRdb stores in-frame clones only, minus some. The repertoire includes 500,000 to 850,000 clones, over 75% of them detected once, and 0.0094% sits in the top ten. CDR1 WSHSY and CDR2 SAAADI come from the germline V gene. The J segment lost 2 bases and the V segment lost 9 bases, leaving 3 bases of the junction unmatched. There are 12 residues in the CDR3. These records were also assigned to another study, of human thymus T cells. That study reports: Immunologically healthy infants in Finland undergoing congenital heart defect surgery were the donors. Thymus pieces cut out during corrective heart surgery were the tissue that was used.

The chain links TRBV10-2 to TRBJ2-7, with 8 bases aligning to TRBD1. Material: thymocytes. The receptor was isolated from a boy less than two years old with a congenital heart defect. CDR3 region: CASSGQAYEQYF. The CDR3 coding sequence is TGCGCCAGTTCGGGACAGGCCTACGAGCAGTACTTC.